A single sample gave rise to the 9 T cell receptor beta chains below, sequenced in a study of blood T cell repertoires in COVID-19. Method: immunoSEQ multiplex PCR; TCRdb's copy keeps in-frame clones and lacks some. The table has over 120,000 clones, 87% seen once; the top ten hold 8.6%. The sample was peripheral blood. These receptors all come from a woman aged 45-59 years with active or convalescent COVID-19.

J is TRBJ1-6 and V is TRBV9; D gene uncertain. V was clipped by 0 bases and J by 8 bases, with 15 bases between them. The CDR3 covers 16 residues. Germline V gene data show CDR1 as SGDLS and CDR2 as YYNGEE. The CDR3 loop reads CASSVEGGKGDSPLHF. The CDR3 DNA reads TGTGCCAGCAGCGTAGAGGGAGGTAAAGGCGATTCACCCCTCCACTTT.

This chain uses TRBV12-3 or TRBV12-4 with TRBJ1-2; TRBD1 might be the D (5 bases). This CDR3 comprises 13 residues. Trimming took off 6 bases at V and 5 bases at J, with 13 bases between the two ends. CDR3 residues: CASSPMGGYGYTF. The CDR3, as DNA: TGTGCCAGCAGCCCTATGGGGGGGTATGGCTACACCTTC.

A few counts support this clone. The chain employs TRBV27 and TRBJ2-7; D remains unclear. Looked up from germline, CDR1 is MNHEY and CDR2 is SMNVEV (reference sequence). This CDR3 has 10 amino acids. Trimming stripped 6 bases from V and 5 bases from J, with 5 bases between. The CDR3 DNA reads TGTGCCAGCAGCCGCGACGAGCAGTACTTC. Protein product: CASSRDEQYF.

This rearrangement joins TRBV6-2 or TRBV6-3 to TRBJ2-7; 10 nucleotides line up with TRBD2. The V gene's germline CDR1 is MNHEY and CDR2 SVGEGT. J gave up 1 base and V 0 bases, and 6 bases lay outside the gene matches. The CDR3 runs 17 residues. DNA for the CDR3: TGTGCCAGCAGTTACTCGTGGTTTAGCGGGAGGTCCTACGAGCAGTACTTC. Encoded protein: CASSYSWFSGRSYEQYF.

The chain couples TRBV7-9 to TRBJ2-7; D might be TRBD1 (6 bases). Germline V CDR1 and CDR2: SEHNR, FQNEAQ (reference sequence). V lost 1 base to trimming and J lost 6 bases, with 16 bases between them. The CDR3 has 15 amino acids. CDR3 protein: CASSLGSGVYGEQYF. In DNA form, the CDR3 reads TGTGCCAGCAGCTTAGGGTCAGGGGTTTACGGCGAGCAGTACTTC.

The J gene is TRBJ2-1, the V gene TRBV4-3; 11 nucleotides align to TRBD2. The germline V gene encodes CDR1 LGHNA and CDR2 YSLEER. The CDR3 length is 17 residues. The J segment lost 5 bases and the V segment lost 3 bases, leaving 9 bases of the junction unmatched. The CDR3 nucleotides read TGCGCCAGCAGCCATCACAGTCGACTAGCGGGGCACAATGAGCAGTTCTTC. This gives the protein CASSHHSRLAGHNEQFF.

The rearrangement links TRBV9 to TRBJ1-2, with 7 bases lining up with TRBD1. Germline CDR1 SGDLS, CDR2 YYNGEE. This CDR3 comprises 13 residues. The J segment lost 8 bases and the V segment lost 4 bases, leaving 8 bases of the junction unmatched. CDR3 residues: CASSNRAGGGYTF. In DNA form, the CDR3 reads TGTGCCAGCAGCAACCGAGCAGGGGGAGGCTACACCTTC.

The rearrangement links TRBV29-1 to TRBJ2-7, with 8 bases matching TRBD2. This CDR3 has 15 residues. V trimming: 2 bases; J trimming: 7 bases; junction bases outside the gene matches: 13. The germline gives CDR1 SQVTM, CDR2 ANQGSEA. CDR3 DNA: TGCAGCGTTGAATTTGCGGGGGGCCCAGATGGTGAGCAGTACTTC. Its translation is CSVEFAGGPDGEQYF.

In this sample, this clone turned up a few times. The gene calls are TRBV19 and TRBJ2-3; 12 bases map to TRBD2. Trimming at V came to 10 bases and at J to 2 bases, leaving 10 bases not matched to a gene. The CDR3 runs to 16 residues. The germline gives CDR1 LNHDA, CDR2 SQIVND (reference sequence). CDR3 region: CATSSTSGRHTDTQYF. The CDR3 region has the DNA TGTGCCACCTCTTCGACTAGCGGGAGACACACAGATACGCAGTATTTT.